The 5 T cell receptor beta chains presented below share a single source sample, sequenced in a study of blood T cell repertoires in COVID-19. Clones were read by immunoSEQ multiplex PCR, and TCRdb kept only the in-frame ones, dropping some. The sample consists of about 260,000 clones, about 89% of them appearing once. The sequenced sample consisted of peripheral blood. The source is a man aged 35 to 55 who had recovered from COVID-19.

V and J are TRBV7-6 and TRBJ2-1; 10 bases map to TRBD2. The V gene's germline CDR1 is SGHVS and CDR2 FNYEAQ. V gave up 5 bases and J gave up 6 bases; unmatched junction bases: 13. The CDR3 loop spans 17 amino acids. CDR3 region: CASSLPAGLASFNEQFF. CDR3 DNA: TGTGCCAGCAGCCTCCCCGCGGGACTAGCGAGCTTCAATGAGCAGTTCTTC.

V usage is TRBV2 and J usage is TRBJ2-5; a weak D match, TRBD2 (6 bases). V lost 1 base to trimming and J lost 9 bases, with 15 bases between them. The CDR3 covers 14 residues. The germline CDR1 and CDR2 sequences are SNHLY and FYNNEI. The CDR3 DNA reads TGTGCCAGCAGTGAAGAACAGCGGGTCAGGGCCCAGTACTTC. Its protein product is CASSEEQRVRAQYF.

The chain employs TRBV6-2 or TRBV6-3 and TRBJ2-2; D possibly corresponds to TRBD1 (6 bases). V was cut by 4 bases and J by 9 bases, with 24 bases left in between. The CDR3 contains 17 residues. Germline-derived CDR1 and CDR2 are MNHEY and SVGEGT. The CDR3 region is CASSSPRGGQVSRELFF. CDR3 sequence (DNA): TGTGCCAGCAGTTCTCCCAGGGGCGGCCAAGTTAGCAGGGAGCTGTTTTTT.

The chain couples TRBV2 to TRBJ2-1; D is possibly TRBD1 (5 bases). The V gene's germline CDR1 is SNHLY and CDR2 FYNNEI. Trimming removed 8 bases at V and 3 bases at J, with 17 bases between. CDR3 size: 15 residues. CDR3 sequence reads: CASGVRQPGYNEQFF. CDR3 DNA: TGTGCCAGCGGGGTCAGACAGCCGGGCTACAATGAGCAGTTCTTC.

To note about this clone: Other DNA sequences of this sample code for an identical CDR3. This chain connects TRBV6-2 or TRBV6-3 to TRBJ1-1; D not certain. This CDR3 spans 13 amino acids. Germline V gene sequence: CDR1 MNHEY, CDR2 SVGEGT. V was shortened by 2 bases and J by 2 bases, with 6 bases between the two germline ends. This chain's CDR3 is CASSYAGNTEAFF. CDR3 DNA sequence: TGTGCCAGCAGTTACGCAGGAAACACTGAAGCTTTCTTT.